This T cell receptor (beta chain) is from a study of CD8 T cells in ankylosing spondylitis. The germline V gene encodes CDR1 SGHRS and CDR2 YFSETQ. V gave up 3 bases and J gave up 9 bases; unmatched junction bases: 12. This CDR3 is 15 amino acids long. This clonotype was seen a few times. What it binds is not known. The study, taken as a whole, reports: Some motif variants had been reported before (in reactive arthritis synovial fluid and blood). Seemingly distinctive of ankylosing spondylitis blood was a TCR beta motif formed by eight highly homologous variants.

Using its own MiXCR run on the 5' RACE reads, TCRdb lists one record per CDR3 protein. The sample gives fewer than 750,000 distinct CDR3 sequences, 19% of which show up once; approximately 18% is in the top ten. This clonotype was obtained from a male donor with ankylosing spondylitis. This rearrangement joins TRBV5-1 to TRBJ2-1; TRBD2 aligns across 7 bases. Sequencing input: blood, either unsorted or a sorted T cell fraction (not recorded which). The chain's CDR3 is CASSSTSGIDGEQFF. In DNA, the CDR3 is TGCGCCAGCAGCTCAACAAGCGGGATAGATGGTGAGCAGTTCTTC.